This is a list of T cell receptor beta chains from one sample in a study of cytomegalovirus exposure and HLA in healthy donors. The data were produced by immunoSEQ multiplex PCR, yet TCRdb's version contains in-frame clones alone and is incomplete. This table has roughly 88,000 clones, 60% to 85% appearing once. Sample: PBMCs. These receptors all stem from a young man in good health and CMV-seropositive. Both conserved end residues are part of each CDR3. D genes are given only for firm matches. For some rows the clone size is stated as once, few or many, or as a class when expanded; others skip it.

13	TRBV7-3	TRBJ2-3	-	-	TGTGCCAGCAGCCCAACTAGAGAGGGTACGCAGTATTTT	CASSPTREGTQYF
16	TRBV18	TRBJ2-7	-	TRBD1	TGTGCCAGCTCACCCCTCCCGAGGACAGGGGAGGACGAGCAGTACTTC	CASSPLPRTGEDEQYF
16	TRBV11-2	TRBJ2-5	-	TRBD1	TGTGCCAGCAGCATCCCGACAGGGACGATAGGCGGGACCCAGTACTTC	CASSIPTGTIGGTQYF
14	TRBV5-4	TRBJ2-7	few	-	TGTGCCAGCAGCCCAGAGAGGGCGGGCTACGAGCAGTACTTC	CASSPERAGYEQYF
13	TRBV6-1	TRBJ1-5	-	-	TGTGCCAGCAGTGCCAAGACAGCTCATCAGCCGCATTTT	CASSAKTAHQPHF
16	TRBV19	TRBJ2-7	-	TRBD2	TGTGCCAGTAGTGTTCCCATCGGTAGCGGGATTTACGAGCAGTACTTC	CASSVPIGSGIYEQYF
17	TRBV4-3	TRBJ1-1	-	-	TGCGCCAGCAGCCAAGTCTCCGACCGGGTTAGGAACACTGAAGCTTTCTTT	CASSQVSDRVRNTEAFF
14	TRBV15	TRBJ2-3	-	TRBD2	TGTGCCACCAGCAGGGCGGGAGCAAAAGATACGCAGTATTTT	CATSRAGAKDTQYF
15	TRBV28	TRBJ2-1	-	TRBD1	TGTGCCAGCAGTCCACCGACAGGGACCTACAATGAGCAGTTCTTC	CASSPPTGTYNEQFF
12	TRBV19	TRBJ1-1	-	-	TGTGCCAGTAGTTCCCCCCAGATAGAAGCTTTCTTT	CASSSPQIEAFF
16	TRBV11-2	TRBJ1-2	-	-	TGTGCCAGCAGCTTAGATCTTGGCAGTATGAACTATGGCTACACCTTC	CASSLDLGSMNYGYTF
15	TRBV5-1	TRBJ1-5	-	TRBD1	TGCGCCAGCAGCTTAGGGACAGCTAGCAATCAGCCCCAGCATTTT	CASSLGTASNQPQHF
15	TRBV28	TRBJ2-1	-	TRBD2	TGTGCCACAACGGGAGCGGGACTAGCAAGGAATGAGCAGTTCTTC	CATTGAGLARNEQFF
13	TRBV6-5	TRBJ1-2	-	-	TGTGCCAGCAGCCTTTCCCTCGGCTATGGCTACACCTTC	CASSLSLGYGYTF
13	TRBV29-1	TRBJ2-3	-	TRBD1	TGCAGCGCCGGACAGGGTGGAGAAGATACGCAGTATTTT	CSAGQGGEDTQYF
15	TRBV5-4	TRBJ2-7	-	TRBD2	TGTGCCAGCAGCAAAGGACTAGCGGGAGGACACGAGCAGTACTTC	CASSKGLAGGHEQYF
13	TRBV7-3	TRBJ2-7	-	TRBD1	TGTGCCAGCAGCTTAACATCGGGACAGGAGCAGTACTTC	CASSLTSGQEQYF
13	TRBV6-5	TRBJ1-1	-	-	TGTGCCAGCAGTTGGCAGGGGAGCACTGAAGCTTTCTTT	CASSWQGSTEAFF
18	TRBV6-1	TRBJ2-3	few	-	TGTGCCAGCAGTGAAGGGCTAGCGAGACGTTCAACAACAGATACGCAGTATTTT	CASSEGLARRSTTDTQYF
16	TRBV6-1	TRBJ2-1	-	TRBD2	TGTGCCAGCAGTGCCTTAGCGGGGGGGCCTGGGGATGAGCAGTTCTTC	CASSALAGGPGDEQFF
14	TRBV2	TRBJ2-5	-	-	TGTGCCAGCAGCGCTAGACTAGTACGAGAGACCCAGTACTTC	CASSARLVRETQYF
15	TRBV9	TRBJ1-4	-	TRBD1	TGTGCCAGCAGCCCGGACAGGGATCGGAGTGGAGAACTGTTTTTT	CASSPDRDRSGELFF
13	TRBV7-9	TRBJ1-6	-	TRBD1	TGTGCCAGCAGCTTAGGGACAGGTACACCCCTCCACTTT	CASSLGTGTPLHF
15	TRBV6-6	TRBJ2-3	-	TRBD2	TGTGCCAGCAGTTACGGGCGGGAGGGCGCAGATACGCAGTATTTT	CASSYGREGADTQYF
9	TRBV20-1	TRBJ1-2	-	TRBD1	TGCAGTGCTCTACAGGGGCCCACCTTC	CSALQGPTF
15	TRBV5-6	TRBJ1-2	-	-	TGTGCCAGCAGCTTGAGGGAACAGGGCCCGTATGGCTACACCTTC	CASSLREQGPYGYTF
15	TRBV30	TRBJ1-5	few	TRBD1	TGTGCCTGGAGGTTACAGGGGGCCCGCAATCAGCCCCAGCATTTT	CAWRLQGARNQPQHF
16	TRBV11-2	TRBJ2-5	-	TRBD2	TGTGCCAGCAGCATCGGACTAGCGGGGGGGCAAGAGACCCAGTACTTC	CASSIGLAGGQETQYF
13	TRBV5-6	TRBJ1-3	-	TRBD1	TGTGCCAGCAGCTGGACAGGCGGAAACACCATATATTTT	CASSWTGGNTIYF
13	TRBV19	TRBJ1-5	-	-	TGTGCCAGTACCGCTGTTAAGGGGCAGCCCCAGCATTTT	CASTAVKGQPQHF
16	TRBV4-2	TRBJ2-1	few	TRBD2	TGTGCCAGCAGCCAAGTACGGGTAGCGGGAGATAATGAGCAGTTCTTC	CASSQVRVAGDNEQFF
15	TRBV18	TRBJ2-7	-	TRBD2	TGTGCCAGCTCACCACCCCGGCTAGCGGGAGACGAGCAGTACTTC	CASSPPRLAGDEQYF
15	TRBV7-2	TRBJ2-2	few	TRBD1	TGTGCCAGCAGCTTAGCGGGCAGGGGGACCGGGGAGCTGTTTTTT	CASSLAGRGTGELFF
14	TRBV6-6	TRBJ1-4	few	-	TGTGCCAGCAGTCCTCGGTCAACTAATGAAAAACTGTTTTTT	CASSPRSTNEKLFF